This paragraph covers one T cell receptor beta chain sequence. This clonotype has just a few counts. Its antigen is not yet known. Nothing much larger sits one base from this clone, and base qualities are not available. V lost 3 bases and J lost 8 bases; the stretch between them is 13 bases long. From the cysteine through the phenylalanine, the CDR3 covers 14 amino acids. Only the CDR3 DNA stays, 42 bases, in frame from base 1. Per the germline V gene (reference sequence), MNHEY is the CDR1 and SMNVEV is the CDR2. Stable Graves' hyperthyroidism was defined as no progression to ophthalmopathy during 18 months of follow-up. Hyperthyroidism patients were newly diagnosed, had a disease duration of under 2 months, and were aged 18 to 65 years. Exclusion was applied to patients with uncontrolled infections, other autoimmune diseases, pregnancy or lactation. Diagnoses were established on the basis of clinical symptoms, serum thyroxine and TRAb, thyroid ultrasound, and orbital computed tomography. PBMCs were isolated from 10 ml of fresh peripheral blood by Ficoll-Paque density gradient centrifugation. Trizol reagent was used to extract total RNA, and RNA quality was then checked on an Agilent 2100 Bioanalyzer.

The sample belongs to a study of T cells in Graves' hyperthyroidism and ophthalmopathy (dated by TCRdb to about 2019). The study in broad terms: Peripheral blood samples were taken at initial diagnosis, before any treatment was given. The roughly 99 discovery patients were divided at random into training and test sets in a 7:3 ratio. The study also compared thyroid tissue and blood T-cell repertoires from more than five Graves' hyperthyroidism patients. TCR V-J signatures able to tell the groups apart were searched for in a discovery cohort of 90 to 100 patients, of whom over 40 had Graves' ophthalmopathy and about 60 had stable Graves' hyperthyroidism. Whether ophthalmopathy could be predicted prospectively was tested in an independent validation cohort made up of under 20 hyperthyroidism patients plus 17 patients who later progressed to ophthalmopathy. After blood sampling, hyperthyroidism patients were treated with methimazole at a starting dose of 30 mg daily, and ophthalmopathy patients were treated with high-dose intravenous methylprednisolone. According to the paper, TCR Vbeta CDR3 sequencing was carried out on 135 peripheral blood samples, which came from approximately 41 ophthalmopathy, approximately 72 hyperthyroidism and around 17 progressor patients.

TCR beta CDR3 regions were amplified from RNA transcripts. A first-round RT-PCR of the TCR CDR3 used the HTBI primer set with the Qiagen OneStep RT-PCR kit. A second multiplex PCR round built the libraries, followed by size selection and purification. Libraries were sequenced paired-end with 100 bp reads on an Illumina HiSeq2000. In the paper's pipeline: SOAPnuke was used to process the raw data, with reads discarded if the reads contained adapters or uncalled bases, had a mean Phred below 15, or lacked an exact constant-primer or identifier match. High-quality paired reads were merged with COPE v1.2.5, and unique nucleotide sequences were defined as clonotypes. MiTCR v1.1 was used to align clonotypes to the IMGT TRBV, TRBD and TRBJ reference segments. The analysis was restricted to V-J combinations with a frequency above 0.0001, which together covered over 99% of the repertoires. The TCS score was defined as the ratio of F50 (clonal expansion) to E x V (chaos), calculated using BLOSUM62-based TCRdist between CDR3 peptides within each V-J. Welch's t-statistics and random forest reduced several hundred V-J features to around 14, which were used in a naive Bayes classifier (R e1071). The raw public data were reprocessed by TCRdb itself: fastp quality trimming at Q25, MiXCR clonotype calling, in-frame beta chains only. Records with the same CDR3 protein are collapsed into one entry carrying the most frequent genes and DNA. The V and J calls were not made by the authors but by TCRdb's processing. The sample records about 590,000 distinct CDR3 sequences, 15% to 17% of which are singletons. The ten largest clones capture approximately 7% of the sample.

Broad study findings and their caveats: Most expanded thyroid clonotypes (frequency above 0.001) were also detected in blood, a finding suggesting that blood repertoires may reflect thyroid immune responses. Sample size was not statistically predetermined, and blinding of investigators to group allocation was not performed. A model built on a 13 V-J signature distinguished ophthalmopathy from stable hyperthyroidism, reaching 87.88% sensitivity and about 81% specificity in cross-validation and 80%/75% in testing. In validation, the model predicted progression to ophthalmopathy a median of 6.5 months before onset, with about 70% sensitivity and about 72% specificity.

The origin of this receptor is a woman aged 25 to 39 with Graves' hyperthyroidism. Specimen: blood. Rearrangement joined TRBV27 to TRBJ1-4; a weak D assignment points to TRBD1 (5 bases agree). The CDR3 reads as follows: CASSFSRRGEKLFF. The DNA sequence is TGTGCCAGCAGTTTCTCCAGGCGGGGGGAAAAACTGTTTTTT.